Presented here are 21 T cell receptor beta chains from one specimen sequenced in a study of blood T cell repertoires in COVID-19. Produced via immunoSEQ multiplex PCR; TCRdb's table is partial and in-frame only. The sample lists about half a million clones, 80% to 90% occurring once. Sequenced sample: peripheral blood. The source is a human donor in a cohort sampled during active COVID-19.

The chain links TRBV28 to TRBJ1-1; D is uncertain. The CDR3 consists of 13 residues. Trimming left V 6 bases short and J 4 bases short, with 12 bases between. Germline V lookup: CDR1 MDHEN, CDR2 SYDVKM. The CDR3 DNA is TGTGCCAGCAGCCCCGGACTGTCCACTGAAGCTTTCTTT. It specifies CASSPGLSTEAFF.

This rearrangement joins TRBV5-4 to TRBJ1-4; D is unclear. Germline CDR1 is SGHNT and CDR2 is YYREEE (reference sequence). V was pared by 0 bases and J by 5 bases, with 11 bases between. This CDR3 contains 15 residues. The CDR3 nucleotides read TGTGCCAGCAGCTTGGACCCCGGAGACAATGAAAAACTGTTTTTT. As protein: CASSLDPGDNEKLFF.

The count of this clone is one. The chain is built from TRBV29-1 and TRBJ1-1; a possible D gene is TRBD1 (6 bases). V gave up 2 bases and J gave up 2 bases, with 12 bases separating them. This CDR3 is 14 amino acids long. Germline CDR1 reads SQVTM; CDR2 reads ANQGSEA. The CDR3 is CSVERGATNTEAFF. Here the CDR3 DNA reads TGCAGCGTTGAACGGGGGGCGACTAACACTGAAGCTTTCTTT.

In DNA form, the CDR3 reads TGTGCCAGCAGGCTACAGGGGTCTGAAGCTTTCTTT. Translating it yields CASRLQGSEAFF. This rearrangement joins TRBV28 to TRBJ1-1, with 7 bases matching TRBD1. Germline loops: CDR1 MDHEN, CDR2 SYDVKM. This CDR3 has 12 amino acids. V was pared by 6 bases and J by 6 bases, with 4 bases of the junction left unmatched.

The V gene is TRBV9, the J gene TRBJ2-2; no definite D call. From germline, CDR1 is SGDLS and CDR2 YYNGEE. Trimming stripped 2 bases from V and 5 bases from J, with 4 bases between. This CDR3 is built from 12 residues. The CDR3 bases are TGTGCCAGCAGCGTCCATACCGGGGAGCTGTTTTTT. This encodes CASSVHTGELFF.

The rearrangement joins TRBV30 to TRBJ2-2; D remains unclear. The CDR3 extends over 14 amino acids. The germline gives CDR1 GTSNPN, CDR2 SVGIG (reference sequence). With 0 bases removed from V and 5 bases from J, the gap between germline ends came to 10 bases. The CDR3, as DNA: TGTGCCTGGAGTGTAATTAGTAGTACCGGGGAGCTGTTTTTT. Translation gives CAWSVISSTGELFF.

This chain uses TRBV18 with TRBJ2-5; 7 bases are shared with TRBD1. The CDR3 totals 13 residues. Germline CDR1 is KGHSH and CDR2 is LQKENI. V shed 4 bases and J 1 base; nucleotides not matched to a gene: 0. The CDR3 sequence: CASSRDSQETQYF. Written as DNA, the CDR3 is TGTGCCAGCTCACGGGACAGCCAAGAGACCCAGTACTTC.

The rearrangement uses TRBV24-1 and TRBJ1-5; D gene ambiguous. V gave up 4 bases and J gave up 0 bases, with 12 bases separating them. The CDR3 has 16 residues. Germline V CDR1 and CDR2: KGHDR, SFDVKD. This chain's CDR3 is CATSESGSYSNQPQHF. The CDR3 coding sequence is TGTGCCACCAGTGAATCGGGATCATATAGCAATCAGCCCCAGCATTTT.

The rearrangement joins TRBV7-3 to TRBJ2-7; weak D call: TRBD2 (6 bases). The CDR3 has 15 residues. The V gene lost 2 bases and the J gene lost 2 bases, with 13 bases spanning the gap. Germline values: CDR1 SGHTA, CDR2 FQGTGA. CDR3 sequence: CASSLRAGPAYEQYF. CDR3 sequence (DNA): TGTGCCAGCAGCTTACGGGCGGGACCTGCCTACGAGCAGTACTTC.

Remarks on this clone: Additional DNA sequences in this sample encode the identical CDR3. The rearrangement uses TRBV5-1 and TRBJ2-2; a possible D gene is TRBD1 (6 bases). V dropped 2 bases and J dropped 0 bases, with 8 bases sitting between them. The CDR3 runs to 15 residues. The germline gives CDR1 SGHRS, CDR2 YFSETQ. The CDR3 DNA sequence: TGCGCCAGCAGCTTAGGACAGACGAACACCGGGGAGCTGTTTTTT. This sequence encodes CASSLGQTNTGELFF.

This clone was counted at least ten times. The genes are TRBV5-1 and TRBJ2-5; TRBD1 matches 8 bases. Germline lookup yields CDR1 SGHRS and CDR2 YFSETQ. The V gene end was trimmed by 0 bases and the J gene end by 1 base; junction bases not matched to a gene: 5. The CDR3 loop spans 16 amino acids. CDR3 DNA: TGCGCCAGCAGCTTGGCCTGGGGGACAGGCCAAGAGACCCAGTACTTC. It is translated as CASSLAWGTGQETQYF.

Note on this clone: Other DNA sequences in this sample translate to the same CDR3. The chain is built from TRBV5-1 and TRBJ1-2; D unclear. In germline, CDR1 is SGHRS, CDR2 YFSETQ. This CDR3 is built from 12 residues. The V end lost 0 bases, the J end lost 6 bases, and 6 bases lay between the germline ends. Here the CDR3 DNA reads TGCGCCAGCAGCTTGGCAGGCGATGGCTACACCTTC. This encodes CASSLAGDGYTF.

V usage is TRBV6-5 and J usage is TRBJ2-5; TRBD2 might be the D (5 bases). The length of the CDR3 is 11 residues. Trimming pared 9 bases from V and 7 bases from J, leaving 12 bases between. Germline CDR1 MNHEY, CDR2 SVGAGI. Written as DNA, the CDR3 is TGTGCCAGTAGCGAGAGAGGGACCCAGTACTTC. Translation: CASSERGTQYF.

This clone was counted a few times. The chain links TRBV7-2 to TRBJ2-5; D may be TRBD2 (7 bases). CDR1 and CDR2 (germline): SGHTA, FQGNSA. CDR3 size: 16 residues. V shed 5 bases and J shed 0 bases, with 16 bases lying between them. The chain's CDR3 is CASSRPRGGNQETQYF. The DNA of the CDR3 is TGTGCCAGCAGCCGCCCAAGGGGGGGGAACCAAGAGACCCAGTACTTC.

The chain links TRBV27 to TRBJ1-6; D remains unclear. Deletions cut 3 bases from V and 6 bases from J, with 9 bases between. The length of the CDR3 is 14 residues. Germline assignment: CDR1 MNHEY and CDR2 SMNVEV (reference sequence). CDR3 loop: CASSLGRVNSPLHF. The CDR3 nucleotides read TGTGCCAGCAGTTTGGGGAGGGTTAATTCACCCCTCCACTTT.

Turning to this clone: At the DNA level, this CDR3 is encoded by other sequences in the same sample as well. V is TRBV4-1 and J is TRBJ2-1; 10 nucleotides align to TRBD2. CDR3 length: 17 residues. Germline V lookup: CDR1 MGHRA, CDR2 YSYEKL. Germline trimming cut 0 bases from V and 4 bases from J; bases unmatched to any gene: 6. CDR3 sequence reads: CASSQEGSGRVYNEQFF. CDR3 DNA sequence: TGCGCCAGCAGCCAAGAAGGCAGCGGGAGGGTTTACAATGAGCAGTTCTTC.

This chain joins TRBV19 and TRBJ2-3; D perhaps matches TRBD1 (6 bases). CDR1 is LNHDA and CDR2 is SQIVND in the germline V gene (reference sequence). The CDR3 consists of 17 residues. Trimming pared 5 bases from V and 0 bases from J, leaving 18 bases between. The CDR3 is CASSPQGRDKSTDTQYF. In DNA form, the CDR3 reads TGTGCCAGTAGTCCTCAGGGTAGGGACAAAAGCACAGATACGCAGTATTTT.

The J gene is TRBJ1-3, the V gene TRBV2; no clear D. Germline V lookup: CDR1 SNHLY, CDR2 FYNNEI. Between the trimmed V and J ends, which lost 5 bases and 7 bases, there was a span of 6 bases. CDR3 length: 11 amino acids. The CDR3 region has the DNA TGTGCCAGCAGTTCGCGCAACACCATATATTTT. Amino acids: CASSSRNTIYF.

The chain employs TRBV14 and TRBJ2-1, with TRBD2 matching 9 bases. V dropped 0 bases and J dropped 4; count of bases not matched to a gene: 7. This CDR3 comprises 17 residues. Germline V gives CDR1 SGHDN, CDR2 FVKESK. The CDR3 region is CASSQDWGGRGYNEQFF. The CDR3 DNA follows: TGTGCCAGCAGCCAAGATTGGGGCGGGAGGGGGTACAATGAGCAGTTCTTC.

This sequence joins TRBV5-8 and TRBJ2-3; D ambiguous. Trimming left V 0 bases short and J 7 bases short, with 6 bases between. Per the germline V gene, CDR1 is SGHTS and CDR2 is YDEGEE. CDR3 length: 12 amino acids. CDR3 amino acids: CASSLVPNTQYF. The CDR3 bases are TGTGCCAGCAGCTTGGTCCCAAATACGCAGTATTTT.

The J gene is TRBJ1-2, the V gene TRBV4-1; 9 nucleotides align to TRBD1. The V gene end was trimmed by 0 bases and the J gene end by 8 bases; junction bases not matched to a gene: 4. CDR3 length: 14 residues. CDR1 and CDR2 from the germline V gene are MGHRA and YSYEKL. CDR3 sequence (DNA): TGCGCCAGCAGCCAAGAACAGGGGGCGGAAGGCTACACCTTC. Its translation: CASSQEQGAEGYTF.